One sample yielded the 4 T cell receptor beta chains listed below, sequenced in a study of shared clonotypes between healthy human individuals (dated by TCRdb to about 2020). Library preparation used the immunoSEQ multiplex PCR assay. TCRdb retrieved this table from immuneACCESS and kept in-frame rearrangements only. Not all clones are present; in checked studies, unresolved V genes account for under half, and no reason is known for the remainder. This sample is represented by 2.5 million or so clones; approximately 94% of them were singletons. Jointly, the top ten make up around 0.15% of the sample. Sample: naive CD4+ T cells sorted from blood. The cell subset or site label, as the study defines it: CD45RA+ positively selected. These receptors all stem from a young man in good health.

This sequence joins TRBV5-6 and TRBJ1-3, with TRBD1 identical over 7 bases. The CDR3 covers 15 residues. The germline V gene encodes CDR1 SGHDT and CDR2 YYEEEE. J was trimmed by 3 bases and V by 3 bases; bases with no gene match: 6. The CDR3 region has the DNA TGTGCCAGCAGCTCGGGGACAGTCGTTGGAAACACCATATATTTT. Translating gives CASSSGTVVGNTIYF. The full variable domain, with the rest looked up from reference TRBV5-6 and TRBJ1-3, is DAGVTQSPTHLIKTRGQQVTLRCSPKSGHDTVSWYQQALGQGPQFIFQYYEEEERQRGNFPDRFSGHQFPNYSSELNVNALLLGDSALYLCASSSGTVVGNTIYFGEGSWLTVV.

CDR3 protein: CASSPTSLGNSPLHF. In DNA, the CDR3 is TGTGCCAGCAGCCCAACCTCCTTGGGGAATTCACCCCTCCACTTT. The chain links TRBV7-3 to TRBJ1-6; D is ambiguous. The germline V and J ends were trimmed by 5 bases and 7 bases, with 15 bases remaining between them. The CDR3 length is 15 residues. Germline loops: CDR1 SGHTA, CDR2 FQGTGA.

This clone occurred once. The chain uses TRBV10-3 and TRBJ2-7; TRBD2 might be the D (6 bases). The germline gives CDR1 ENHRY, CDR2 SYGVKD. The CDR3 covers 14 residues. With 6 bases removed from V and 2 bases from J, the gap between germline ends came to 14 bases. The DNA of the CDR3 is TGTGCCATCAGCCGCGGGGAGACCGCCTACGAGCAGTACTTC. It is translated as CAISRGETAYEQYF.

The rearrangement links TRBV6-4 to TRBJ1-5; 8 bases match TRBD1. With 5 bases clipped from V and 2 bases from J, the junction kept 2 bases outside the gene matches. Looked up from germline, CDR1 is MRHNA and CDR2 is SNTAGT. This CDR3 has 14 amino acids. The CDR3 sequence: CASSMTGGNQPQHF. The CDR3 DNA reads TGTGCCAGCAGTATGACAGGGGGCAATCAGCCCCAGCATTTT.